These 30 T cell receptor beta chains were all obtained from the same sample, sequenced in a study of blood T cells in healthy people across ages. The authors ran a second PCR of 7 to 11 cycles using a sample-barcoded 5' primer and a J-beta primer mix. Via MiXCR, TCRdb re-called the 5' RACE reads, giving one row per CDR3 protein. The profile covers some 1.5 million distinct CDR3 sequences, with roughly 30% appearing a single time and roughly 8% taken by the ten largest. The sample comprised blood. The origin of the receptors is a woman between 25 and 40 years old in good health.

This chain uses TRBV2 with TRBJ1-2; D gene uncertain. The V end was cut by 4 bases, the J end by 12 bases, with 12 bases between. The length of the CDR3 is 11 residues. CDR1 and CDR2 from the germline V gene are SNHLY and FYNNEI. CDR3 sequence reads: CASSGDRDHTF. The CDR3, as DNA: TGTGCCAGCAGTGGGGATAGAGACCACACCTTC.

The CDR3 protein is CASSLAETATKETQYF. CDR3 nucleotide sequence: TGTGCCAGCAGCTTGGCCGAGACAGCCACTAAAGAGACCCAGTACTTC. The J gene is TRBJ2-5, the V gene TRBV5-5; tentatively, D is TRBD1 (5 bases). The CDR3 sequence is 16 residues long. Trimming cost V 0 bases and J 3 bases, with 15 bases left between them. Germline V CDR1 and CDR2: SGHKS, YYEKEE (reference sequence).

The table lists this clonotype with a few counts. This chain links TRBV3-1 with TRBJ2-7, with a tentative D call TRBD2 (6 bases). The V gene's germline CDR1 is LGHDT and CDR2 YNNKEL (reference sequence). This CDR3 is 15 amino acids long. V lost 1 base and J 2 bases, leaving 12 bases between the germline ends. CDR3 in amino acids: CASSQATRGPYEQYF. As DNA, the CDR3 is TGTGCCAGCAGCCAAGCGACTAGGGGTCCCTACGAGCAGTACTTC.

The V and J genes are TRBV5-5 and TRBJ1-4; D ambiguous. With 1 base removed from V and 7 bases from J, the gap between germline ends came to 11 bases. Germline V gives CDR1 SGHKS, CDR2 YYEKEE (reference sequence). The CDR3 extends over 14 amino acids. CDR3 nucleotides: TGTGCCAGCAGCTTGACGGGAAATGTTGAAAAACTGTTTTTT. Translation: CASSLTGNVEKLFF.

This clonotype was seen repeatedly, ten times or more. The V gene is TRBV4-1, the J gene TRBJ2-1; D is unresolved. Trimming left V 2 bases short and J 6 bases short, with 17 bases between. This CDR3 region has 16 residues. Looked up from germline, CDR1 is MGHRA and CDR2 is YSYEKL. The CDR3 DNA reads as TGCGCCAGCAGCCAAACCGGAAGGAAGGTTGCCAATGAGCAGTTCTTC. It codes for CASSQTGRKVANEQFF.

In this sample, this clonotype turned up a few times. The chain links TRBV5-5 to TRBJ2-1; D may be TRBD2 (10 bases). Deletions cut 1 base from V and 2 bases from J, with 25 bases between. The CDR3 is 20 residues long. Germline CDR1 is SGHKS and CDR2 is YYEKEE (reference sequence). Written as DNA, the CDR3 is TGTGCCAGCAGCTTGTGGGCCGGGACAGGGACTAGCGCTACCTACAATGAGCAGTTCTTC. It translates to CASSLWAGTGTSATYNEQFF.

The sample holds a few counts of this clonotype. The DNA of the CDR3 is TGCAGCGTGTATTCGGGCGACGGCTCCTACGAGCAGTACTTC. This gives the protein CSVYSGDGSYEQYF. V is TRBV29-1 and J is TRBJ2-7; the D is unclear. In germline, CDR1 is SQVTM, CDR2 ANQGSEA. Trimming cost V 6 bases and J 0 bases, with 15 bases left between them. The CDR3 totals 14 residues.

As regards this clonotype: Its ends do not fully match the called genes, so a read error is possible. The gene calls are TRBV3-1 and TRBJ2-3; TRBD2 matches at 8 bases. This CDR3 has 16 residues. In germline, CDR1 is LGHDT, CDR2 YNNKEL (reference sequence). Here the CDR3 reads CTSSYGGALSTDTQYF. DNA for the CDR3: TGTACCAGCAGCTACGGGGGGGCCTTGAGCACAGATACGCAGTATTTT.

The J gene is TRBJ2-5, the V gene TRBV3-1, with D perhaps assigned TRBD1 or TRBD2 (5 bases each). V lost 0 bases to trimming and J lost 7 bases, with 12 bases between them. Germline assignment: CDR1 LGHDT and CDR2 YNNKEL (reference sequence). This CDR3 region has 14 residues. This CDR3 is CASSQDRGAGTQYF. The CDR3, as DNA: TGTGCCAGCAGCCAAGATCGAGGGGCAGGGACCCAGTACTTC.

The chain is built from TRBV6-5 and TRBJ1-3, with D tentatively TRBD1 (6 bases). Germline CDR1 MNHEY, CDR2 SVGAGI. The CDR3 runs to 15 residues. V lost 0 bases and J 10 bases, leaving 16 bases between the germline ends. The CDR3 DNA sequence: TGTGCCAGCAGTTACTCGGGACACGAAGGGGAGACCATATATTTT. This codes for CASSYSGHEGETIYF.

J is TRBJ1-6 and V is TRBV7-2; a weak D match, TRBD1 (5 bases). CDR3 length: 15 amino acids. The germline CDR1 and CDR2 sequences are SGHTA and FQGNSA. Trimming shortened V by 3 bases and J by 5 bases, and 11 bases separated the two germline ends. CDR3 in amino acids: CASSLEGAHNSPLHF. CDR3 in DNA: TGTGCCAGCAGCTTGGAAGGGGCGCATAATTCACCCCTCCACTTT.

The table lists this clonotype with many counts. The chain has TRBV7-3 and TRBJ2-6; TRBD1 matches at 8 bases. V lost 5 bases, J lost 3 bases, and 12 bases stayed unmatched. The CDR3 is 18 residues long. CDR1 SGHTA and CDR2 FQGTGA come from the germline V gene. Here the CDR3 DNA reads TGTGCCAGCAGCCCCGGGGGACAGGAAGGGTATGGGGCCAACGTCCTGACTTTC. This gives the protein CASSPGGQEGYGANVLTF.

This clonotype was seen a handful of times. V gene TRBV15 combines with J gene TRBJ1-6, with D possibly being TRBD1 (5 bases). V was trimmed by 0 bases and J by 8 bases, leaving 11 bases between them. CDR1 and CDR2 (germline): LNHNV, YYDKDF (reference sequence). The CDR3 has 15 amino acids. For the CDR3, the DNA is TGTGCCACCAGCAGAGAAGTGGGGACCTATTCACCCCTCCACTTT. Encoded protein: CATSREVGTYSPLHF.

This clonotype was counted a few times. This chain joins TRBV4-3 and TRBJ1-2; the D gene is possibly TRBD1 (6 bases). The germline V and J ends were trimmed by 0 bases and 2 bases, with 10 bases remaining between them. The CDR3 sequence is 15 residues long. Germline assignment: CDR1 LGHNA and CDR2 YSLEER. CDR3 residues: CASSQERRGNYGYTF. For the CDR3, the DNA is TGCGCCAGCAGCCAAGAACGGAGGGGGAACTATGGCTACACCTTC.

This clonotype was seen repeatedly, ten times or more. The chain uses TRBV7-2 and TRBJ2-7; D remains unclear. V shed 5 bases and J shed 3 bases, with 14 bases lying between them. This CDR3 region has 14 residues. CDR1 is SGHTA and CDR2 is FQGNSA in the germline V gene. The DNA of the CDR3 is TGTGCCAGCAGCAAAACCGAAGTGATCTACGAGCAGTACTTC. Its protein product is CASSKTEVIYEQYF.

In this sample, this clonotype turned up many times. V and J are TRBV7-2 and TRBJ2-1; D remains ambiguous. V was clipped by 3 bases and J by 6 bases, with 6 bases between them. This CDR3 is built from 12 residues. Germline CDR1 and CDR2: SGHTA and FQGNSA. The CDR3 reads CASSFVPNEQFF. CDR3 bases: TGTGCCAGCAGCTTCGTCCCCAATGAGCAGTTCTTC.

In regard to this clonotype: At one end the junction does not follow the germline gene, possibly because of a read error. V gene TRBV5-1 combines with J gene TRBJ2-1; 13 nucleotides match TRBD2. This CDR3 is 18 amino acids long. The germline V gene encodes CDR1 SGHRS and CDR2 YFSETQ. The CDR3 protein is CAGSRGTSGVSSYNEQFF. For the CDR3, the DNA is TGCGCCGGCAGCAGGGGGACTAGCGGGGTGAGCTCCTACAATGAGCAGTTCTTC.

This clonotype was found a few times. The chain recombines TRBV5-1 with TRBJ2-1, with unresolved D. CDR1 and CDR2 from the germline V gene are SGHRS and YFSETQ. V lost 5 bases and J lost 0, with 9 bases in between. There are 14 residues in the CDR3. Here the CDR3 DNA reads TGCGCCAGCAGTGAAACTAACTCCTACAATGAGCAGTTCTTC. It encodes CASSETNSYNEQFF.

J is TRBJ2-3 and V is TRBV5-1; D not certain. With 7 bases removed from V and 1 base from J, the gap between germline ends came to 10 bases. Germline CDR1 and CDR2: SGHRS and YFSETQ. The CDR3 loop spans 13 amino acids. DNA of the CDR3: TGCGCCAGCCCTTCAACTGGCACAGATACGCAGTATTTT. Residues: CASPSTGTDTQYF. The full variable domain, in which reference TRBV5-1 and TRBJ2-3 provide the parts outside the CDR3, is KAGVTQTPRYLIKTRGQQVTLSCSPISGHRSVSWYQQTPGQGLQFLFEYFSETQRNKGNFPGRFSGRQFSNSRSEMNVSTLELGDSALYLCASPSTGTDTQYFGPGTRLTVL.

This clonotype showed up just a few times. The chain has TRBV7-9 and TRBJ2-6; 9 nucleotides line up with TRBD2. V shed 4 bases, J shed 4 bases, and the junction held 8 bases outside the gene matches. Germline lookup yields CDR1 SEHNR and CDR2 FQNEAQ (reference sequence). The length of the CDR3 is 17 residues. CDR3 amino acids: CASSSYLAGRGANVLTF. DNA of the CDR3: TGTGCCAGCAGCTCCTACCTAGCGGGAAGAGGGGCCAACGTCCTGACTTTC. Full variable domain (missing parts from reference TRBV7-9 and TRBJ2-6): DTGVSQNPRHKITKRGQNVTFRCDPISEHNRLYWYRQTLGQGPEFLTYFQNEAQLEKSRLLSDRFSAERPKGSFSTLEIQRTEQGDSAMYLCASSSYLAGRGANVLTFGAGSRLTVL.

The chain couples TRBV20-1 to TRBJ2-5; D uncertain. Germline V lookup: CDR1 DFQATT, CDR2 SNEGSKA (reference sequence). The CDR3 has 15 amino acids. Trimming took off 1 base at V and 4 bases at J, with 16 bases between the two ends. Here the CDR3 DNA reads TGCAGTGCTAGAGGCCAGAATAATAAGGCAGAGACCCAGTACTTC. It translates to CSARGQNNKAETQYF.

There are a few counts of this clonotype. CDR3 DNA sequence: TGTGCCATCAGTGAGTCGTGGGGGGAAGACACTGAAGCTTTCTTT. Translated: CAISESWGEDTEAFF. The rearrangement uses TRBV10-3 and TRBJ1-1; D may be TRBD1 (5 bases). This CDR3 has 15 residues. Germline loops: CDR1 ENHRY, CDR2 SYGVKD. V lost 0 bases to trimming and J lost 3 bases, with 11 bases between them.

A few counts support this clonotype. The chain combines TRBV11-1 with TRBJ1-6; D unclear. V was clipped by 2 bases and J by 8 bases, with 7 bases between them. CDR3 length: 13 amino acids. In germline, CDR1 is SGHAT, CDR2 FQDESV (reference sequence). DNA of the CDR3: TGTGCCAGCAGCTTATCCCAGGATTCACCCCTCCACTTT. The encoded protein is CASSLSQDSPLHF.

CDR3 coding DNA: TGTGCCAGCAGCCCTAGACAGGGGTTTGAAGCTTTCTTT. It specifies CASSPRQGFEAFF. The chain employs TRBV7-9 and TRBJ1-1; 8 bases are shared with TRBD1. The germline gives CDR1 SEHNR, CDR2 FQNEAQ (reference sequence). The CDR3 covers 13 residues. V lost 5 bases, J lost 7 bases, and 6 bases stayed unmatched. The full variable domain, with the rest looked up from reference TRBV7-9 and TRBJ1-1, is DTGVSQNPRHKITKRGQNVTFRCDPISEHNRLYWYRQTLGQGPEFLTYFQNEAQLEKSRLLSDRFSAERPKGSFSTLEIQRTEQGDSAMYLCASSPRQGFEAFFGQGTRLTVV.

CDR3 region: CASSSGLVPRGEQYF. CDR3 DNA sequence: TGTGCCAGCAGTTCCGGACTAGTCCCGAGGGGTGAGCAGTACTTC. This chain links TRBV6-2 or TRBV6-3 with TRBJ2-7; 7 bases agree with TRBD2. CDR3 size: 15 residues. V gave up 4 bases and J gave up 7 bases; unmatched junction bases: 13. Per germline, CDR1 MNHEY and CDR2 SVGEGT.

This clonotype appeared a few times. This chain joins TRBV2 and TRBJ2-5; D is undetermined. CDR1 SNHLY and CDR2 FYNNEI come from the germline V gene. The ends were cut back, 8 bases at V and 0 bases at J, with 7 bases in the middle. The CDR3 contains 12 residues. Here the CDR3 reads CASGPYQETQYF. The CDR3, as DNA: TGTGCCAGCGGGCCGTACCAAGAGACCCAGTACTTC.

Comment on this clonotype: This sequence may be a read error, since a much larger clone differs from it by one base. The J gene is TRBJ2-3, the V gene TRBV29-1; the match to TRBD1 covers 7 bases. This CDR3 spans 14 amino acids. Germline CDR1 is SQVTM and CDR2 is ANQGSEA. The CDR3 DNA sequence: TGCAGCGTTGCCCCCCCGGACAGGCCAGATACGCGGTATTTT. Protein: CSVAPPDRPDTRYF.

The V and J genes are TRBV7-9 and TRBJ2-1; 12 bases fit TRBD2. Losses at the gene ends were 5 bases for V and 9 bases for J; bases not matched to a gene: 5. Germline V gene lookup returns CDR1 SEHNR and CDR2 FQNEAQ (reference sequence). CDR3 length equals 14 residues. The DNA of the CDR3 is TGTGCCAGCAGCCTCCGGACTAGCGGGACTGAGCAGTTCTTC. Protein: CASSLRTSGTEQFF.

This clonotype was seen a few times. The rearrangement uses TRBV5-1 and TRBJ1-6, with 8 bases aligning to TRBD1. This CDR3 region has 16 residues. The V gene end was trimmed by 4 bases and the J gene end by 10 bases; junction bases not matched to a gene: 13. The germline gives CDR1 SGHRS, CDR2 YFSETQ. The CDR3 is CASSINTGGKTSPLHF. In DNA, the CDR3 is TGCGCCAGCAGCATAAACACAGGGGGGAAAACCTCACCCCTCCACTTT.

V is TRBV5-1 and J is TRBJ1-1, with 9 bases lining up with TRBD1. Unmatched junction bases numbered 7, after V lost 2 bases and J lost 5 bases. This CDR3 comprises 15 residues. Germline V gives CDR1 SGHRS, CDR2 YFSETQ. CDR3 sequence: CASSFAQGAGTEAFF. In nucleotides, the CDR3 is TGCGCCAGCAGCTTCGCACAGGGGGCTGGAACTGAAGCTTTCTTT.